The clone carrying this T cell receptor (beta chain) is labeled medium-sized (0.01 to 0.1%). The antigen is unknown. The protocol was immunoSEQ multiplex PCR, while the TCRdb copy is restricted to in-frame clones and leaves out a portion. The repertoire holds 70,000 or so clones, with around 70% as singletons. This specimen belongs to a study of vaccination effects on CD4 cells after COVID-19. Antigen-specific CD4+ T cells expanded by the ViraFEST assay with viral peptide pools were then sequenced. When about ten days of culture had elapsed, CD4+ T cells were isolated. Infection with SARS-CoV-2 occurred in the person between March and December 2020, and PCR confirmed it. Peptides at 10 ug/ml and IL-2 at around 9.3 IU/ml were added to approximately 2 million PBMC per well. A half-medium replacement with IL-2 medium was carried out on days 3 and 7. Germline CDR1 is LGHDT and CDR2 is YNNKEL (reference sequence). Trimming took 0 bases from V and 5 from J; bases not matched to a gene: 11. The CDR3 length is 17 residues.

Study observations and caveats: Late post-vaccination, clones induced by infection and those induced by vaccine underwent marked clonal contraction. Early timepoints after infection were absent, and convalescent patients were few in the study.

This TCR was sampled from a human donor who had a prior SARS-CoV-2 infection. The sequenced sample was CD4+ T cells from PBMCs cultured with HIV peptides, obtained before COVID-19 vaccination. Subset specified: HIV-1 Nef peptide pool negative control/reference culture. J is TRBJ2-5 and V is TRBV3-1 (or the pseudogene TRBV3-2); 8 bases agree with TRBD2. The CDR3 loop is CASSQDPGREGRETQYF. The CDR3 bases are TGTGCCAGCAGCCAAGATCCGGGACGGGAGGGCCGGGAGACCCAGTACTTC.